These 6 T cell receptor beta chains were sequenced from one sample in a study of T cell changes during pregnancy in multiple sclerosis. Method: immunoSEQ multiplex PCR; TCRdb's copy keeps in-frame clones and lacks some. The table lists tens of thousands of clones, about 89% of them singletons. The source material was CD4+ T cells from peripheral blood mononuclear cells, sampled in the third trimester of pregnancy. The receptors were gathered from a female donor in good health, enrolled as a control in a pregnancy study.

This clone was seen only once. The genes are TRBV10-1 and TRBJ2-7; D call uncertain. V was trimmed by 8 bases and J by 12 bases, leaving 8 bases between them. Germline-derived CDR1 and CDR2 are WNHNN and SYGVQD (reference sequence). The CDR3 totals 8 residues. This CDR3 is CASLGTYF. CDR3 DNA: TGCGCCAGCCTCGGTACGTACTTC.

This chain links TRBV11-2 with TRBJ2-1, with 12 positions matching TRBD2. The V gene end was trimmed by 5 bases and the J gene end by 7 bases; junction bases not matched to a gene: 3. Per germline, CDR1 SGHAT and CDR2 FQNNGV. The CDR3 loop spans 14 amino acids. The CDR3 spells CASSLGTSGNEQFF. DNA of the CDR3: TGTGCCAGCAGCCTCGGGACTAGCGGGAATGAGCAGTTCTTC.

In DNA form, the CDR3 reads TGTGCCAGCAGTGAAAGGTGGGCAGGGGAAGGTGACGAGCAGTACTTC. Protein: CASSERWAGEGDEQYF. V gene TRBV6-1 combines with J gene TRBJ2-7; a possible D gene is TRBD1 (6 bases). This CDR3 comprises 16 residues. The V gene lost 2 bases and the J gene lost 5 bases, with 19 bases spanning the gap. Germline CDR1 reads MNHNS; CDR2 reads SASEGT.

Relative to its sample, this clone is medium-sized (0.01 to 0.1%). The rearrangement joins TRBV9 to TRBJ1-1, with D maybe TRBD1 (5 bases). Germline CDR1 is SGDLS and CDR2 is YYNGEE. V lost 0 bases and J 2 bases, leaving 8 bases between the germline ends. The CDR3 runs to 14 residues. The CDR3 loop is CASSVEQANTEAFF. The CDR3 bases are TGTGCCAGCAGCGTAGAACAGGCCAACACTGAAGCTTTCTTT.

This clone was seen just once. J is TRBJ1-1 and V is TRBV19; no firm D call. The CDR3 has 18 amino acids. Trimming took 1 base from V and 6 from J, leaving 24 bases between them. CDR1 is LNHDA, CDR2 SQIVND, per germline (reference sequence). For the CDR3, the DNA is TGTGCCAGTAGTATAGTTCCCGGCAGGATACGAACAAGGTCTGAAGCTTTCTTT. Translated: CASSIVPGRIRTRSEAFF.

The chain recombines TRBV5-1 with TRBJ2-3; 7 nucleotides line up with TRBD2. V shed 0 bases and J 5 bases; nucleotides not matched to a gene: 3. CDR3 size: 14 residues. The germline gives CDR1 SGHRS, CDR2 YFSETQ. The CDR3 reads CASSLGLAGDTQYF. DNA of the CDR3: TGCGCCAGCAGCTTGGGACTAGCAGGAGATACGCAGTATTTT.